This passage covers 23 T cell receptor beta chains from one sample sequenced in a study of T-cell memory formation after mild COVID-19. MiXCR, applied by TCRdb to the 5' RACE reads, yields one record per CDR3 protein. The data contain hundreds of thousands of distinct CDR3 sequences, around a sixth of them seen just once; the ten biggest clones take up around a fifth. What was sequenced was PBMCs or a T cell subset sorted from them (not recorded which). Source of these receptors: a young man who had mild COVID-19 (a few samples of this study predate the infection). Cell type and time point are not known.

The V gene is TRBV5-5, the J gene TRBJ2-1, with a possible D match to TRBD2 (6 bases). The germline V gene encodes CDR1 SGHKS and CDR2 YYEKEE (reference sequence). This CDR3 is 15 amino acids long. V lost 4 bases to trimming and J lost 5 bases, with 16 bases between them. The DNA for the CDR3 is TGTGCCAGCAGCGGACCTGCTGGGGGGAACAATGAGCAGTTCTTC. Its protein product is CASSGPAGGNNEQFF.

J is TRBJ2-7 and V is TRBV29-1, with 7 nucleotides matching TRBD1. Germline V CDR1 and CDR2: SQVTM, ANQGSEA. The CDR3 spans 12 residues. With V trimmed by 3 bases and J by 7 bases, 6 bases remained unmatched. The CDR3 is CSVDTGALEQYF. DNA for the CDR3: TGCAGCGTTGACACAGGGGCTCTGGAGCAGTACTTC.

V is TRBV6-5 and J is TRBJ2-7; 13 positions match TRBD2. Germline lookup yields CDR1 MNHEY and CDR2 SVGAGI. This CDR3 is 16 amino acids long. V gave up 6 bases and J gave up 3 bases; unmatched junction bases: 8. CDR3 sequence (DNA): TGTGCCAGCAGGACACTAGCGGGGGGGAAATACTACGAGCAGTACTTC. This translates into CASRTLAGGKYYEQYF.

This rearrangement joins TRBV4-3 to TRBJ2-1; D perhaps matches TRBD2 (5 bases). Per germline, CDR1 LGHNA and CDR2 YSLEER. V was trimmed by 3 bases and J by 6 bases, leaving 15 bases between them. This CDR3 has 15 amino acids. CDR3 nucleotide sequence: TGCGCCAGCAGCCAGGACCGTTTCGAGGGCAATGAGCAGTTCTTC. Encoded protein: CASSQDRFEGNEQFF.

The V gene is TRBV4-1, the J gene TRBJ2-7; 9 bases line up with TRBD2. In germline, CDR1 is MGHRA, CDR2 YSYEKL. Losses at the gene ends were 4 bases for V and 3 bases for J; bases not matched to a gene: 10. CDR3 size: 16 residues. Here the CDR3 DNA reads TGCGCCAGCAGCCGCCTCGGCGGGGGGGAAGTCTACGAGCAGTACTTC. Encoded protein: CASSRLGGGEVYEQYF.

The gene calls are TRBV18 and TRBJ1-2, with a weak D call TRBD1 (5 bases). From germline, CDR1 is KGHSH and CDR2 LQKENI. V was shortened by 2 bases and J by 5 bases, with 15 bases between the two germline ends. The CDR3 spans 15 residues. The CDR3 protein is CASSPSDGDRYGYTF. CDR3 DNA: TGTGCCAGCTCACCATCAGACGGGGACCGTTATGGCTACACCTTC.

In this sample, this clonotype turned up a few times. V usage is TRBV6-5 and J usage is TRBJ1-1, with D unclear. V dropped 5 bases and J dropped 3 bases, with 7 bases sitting between them. This CDR3 region has 12 residues. The germline gives CDR1 MNHEY, CDR2 SVGAGI. The CDR3 region is CASSDRYTEAFF. The CDR3 DNA is TGTGCCAGCAGTGATAGGTACACTGAAGCTTTCTTT.

There are a few counts of this clonotype. V and J are TRBV6-6 and TRBJ2-7, with D uncertain. With 3 bases removed from V and 3 bases from J, the gap between germline ends came to 12 bases. Germline loops: CDR1 MNHNY, CDR2 SVGAGI (reference sequence). The CDR3 is made up of 14 amino acids. The CDR3 loop reads CASSYGVPDYEQYV. DNA for the CDR3: TGTGCCAGCAGTTATGGGGTACCTGACTACGAGCAGTACGTC.

This chain links TRBV29-1 with TRBJ2-3; D remains unclear. Germline lookup yields CDR1 SQVTM and CDR2 ANQGSEA. V was cut by 8 bases and J by 6 bases, with 9 bases left in between. This CDR3 is 10 amino acids long. CDR3 coding DNA: TGCAGCTCTCAGCAGGATACGCAGTATTTT. Its protein product is CSSQQDTQYF.

A few counts support this clonotype. The gene calls are TRBV9 and TRBJ2-4; D gene uncertain. V lost 0 bases, J lost 8 bases, and 21 bases lay in between. CDR3 length: 17 amino acids. Germline lookup yields CDR1 SGDLS and CDR2 YYNGEE. CDR3 loop: CASSVGRLSDTEDIQYF. The CDR3 coding sequence is TGTGCCAGCAGCGTAGGACGTCTTTCGGATACCGAGGACATTCAGTACTTC.

This clonotype was seen a handful of times. The gene calls are TRBV5-5 and TRBJ1-2; D possibly corresponds to TRBD1 (5 bases). Germline assignment: CDR1 SGHKS and CDR2 YYEKEE (reference sequence). Trimming removed 1 base from V and 8 bases from J, with 9 bases in between. There are 12 residues in the CDR3. DNA for the CDR3: TGTGCCAGCAGCTTGCTAGGGGAAGGCTACACCTTC. Its protein product is CASSLLGEGYTF. The full variable domain, with the rest looked up from reference TRBV5-5 and TRBJ1-2, is DAGVTQSPTHLIKTRGQQVTLRCSPISGHKSVSWYQQVLGQGPQFIFQYYEKEERGRGNFPDRFSARQFPNYSSELNVNALLLGDSALYLCASSLLGEGYTFGSGTRLTVV.

This clonotype was recorded a few times. The chain joins TRBV28 to TRBJ2-1; maybe TRBD2 (5 bases). The CDR3 is 11 amino acids. The V gene's germline CDR1 is MDHEN and CDR2 SYDVKM. V lost 5 bases and J 10 bases, leaving 9 bases between the germline ends. CDR3 sequence: CASSILVEQFF. CDR3 sequence (DNA): TGTGCCAGCAGTATACTAGTGGAGCAGTTCTTC.

This clonotype appeared a few times. CDR3 bases: TGCGCCAGCAGCCACCAAAGGGAATATGGCTACACCTTC. Protein sequence: CASSHQREYGYTF. The chain uses TRBV4-1 and TRBJ1-2; D ambiguous. CDR1 is MGHRA and CDR2 is YSYEKL in the germline V gene. V dropped 3 bases and J dropped 5 bases, with 10 bases sitting between them. CDR3 length equals 13 residues.

The chain combines TRBV7-2 with TRBJ1-6; 9 bases align to TRBD1. The CDR3 runs 15 residues. After removal of 7 bases from V and 9 bases from J, the junction contained 10 bases not matched to a gene. Looked up from germline, CDR1 is SGHTA and CDR2 is FQGNSA. CDR3 protein: CASTPPTGGSSPLHF. CDR3 coding DNA: TGTGCCAGCACCCCCCCGACAGGGGGTAGTTCACCCCTCCACTTT.

This clonotype came up a few times. The chain uses TRBV5-1 and TRBJ1-2, with 7 bases aligning to TRBD1. The CDR3 sequence is 14 residues long. The germline V gene has CDR1 SGHRS and CDR2 YFSETQ. With V trimmed by 3 bases and J by 5 bases, 7 bases remained unmatched. The CDR3 loop is CASSSGTVHYGYTF. The CDR3 DNA follows: TGCGCCAGCAGCTCCGGGACAGTTCATTATGGCTACACCTTC.

This clonotype was detected a few times. The chain uses TRBV23-1 and TRBJ2-7; tentatively, D is TRBD1 (7 bases). TRBV23-1 is treated as an ORF (open reading frame) with a function not yet certain. V lost 7 bases, J lost 3 bases, and 16 bases lay in between. The CDR3 totals 14 residues. The DNA for the CDR3 is TGCGCCAGCACAGGGGGGACCTCCGGCTACGAGCAGTACTTC. Translating gives CASTGGTSGYEQYF.

The chain couples TRBV6-6 to TRBJ2-2, with TRBD2 identical over 9 bases. Germline assignment: CDR1 MNHNY and CDR2 SVGAGI (reference sequence). The CDR3 consists of 14 residues. Unmatched junction bases numbered 7, after V lost 8 bases and J lost 6 bases. CDR3 in DNA: TGTGCCAGCTCGGGACTAGCTGGCTCCGGGGAGCTGTTTTTT. Its protein is CASSGLAGSGELFF.

V is TRBV7-8 and J is TRBJ2-7; 7 bases line up with TRBD1. Trimming took 5 bases from V and 0 from J; bases not matched to a gene: 10. The CDR3 extends over 16 amino acids. Germline-derived CDR1 and CDR2 are SGHVS and FQNEAQ. The CDR3 DNA reads TGTGCCAGCAGCCTCGCCGGAGGACAGGTCTCCTACGAGCAGTACTTC. Translated: CASSLAGGQVSYEQYF.

The rearrangement links TRBV9 to TRBJ2-1; D possibly corresponds to TRBD2 (6 bases). Per germline, CDR1 SGDLS and CDR2 YYNGEE. With 4 bases removed from V and 0 bases from J, the gap between germline ends came to 17 bases. CDR3 length: 17 residues. Written as DNA, the CDR3 is TGTGCCAGCAGCACTCACTTCGGAGGGAGCTCCTACAATGAGCAGTTCTTC. Protein product: CASSTHFGGSSYNEQFF.

The CDR3 sequence: CASGSGRDTQYF. The CDR3 DNA follows: TGTGCTAGTGGTTCGGGTAGGGATACGCAGTATTTT. This chain links TRBV12-5 with TRBJ2-3; D gene uncertain. The V end lost 4 bases, the J end lost 6 bases, and 8 bases lay between the germline ends. The CDR3 sequence is 12 residues long. Germline V CDR1 and CDR2: LGHNT, FRNRAP.

This rearrangement joins TRBV30 to TRBJ2-6; D gene unclear. V lost 0 bases to trimming and J lost 2 bases, with 2 bases between them. CDR1 and CDR2 from the germline V gene are GTSNPN and SVGIG (reference sequence). CDR3 length: 13 amino acids. The CDR3 bases are TGTGCCTGGAGTGTAGCTGGGGCCAACGTCCTGACTTTC. This gives the protein CAWSVAGANVLTF.

Regarding this clonotype: Germline is not matched at one junction end, which may reflect a read error. V and J are TRBV5-1 and TRBJ2-4, with 14 positions matching TRBD2. The CDR3 extends over 14 amino acids. Germline assignment: CDR1 SGHRS and CDR2 YFSETQ. The CDR3 DNA sequence: TGCGCCAGCAGCCGGGGACTAGCGGGGGACATTAAAGTCTTC. Residues: CASSRGLAGDIKVF.

This clonotype was counted only a few times. This sequence joins TRBV4-3 and TRBJ2-5; D may correspond to TRBD1 or TRBD2 (5 bases each). Germline CDR1 and CDR2: LGHNA and YSLEER. The CDR3 has 16 amino acids. V shed 0 bases and J shed 2 bases, with 13 bases lying between them. DNA of the CDR3: TGCGCCAGCAGCCAAGAACACCCGGGGCCTCAAGAGACCCAGTACTTC. Encoded protein: CASSQEHPGPQETQYF.